This paragraph covers one T cell receptor (beta chain) sequence. Its antigen target is currently unknown. No clone much larger than this one lies a single base away; base qualities are absent. One collaborating source in Seattle enrolled patients during active infection and followed them longitudinally through the course of disease. Whole blood was collected in K2EDTA tubes by collaborating institutions according to the institutions' own protocols. For TCRbeta analysis, collaborator samples were shipped as frozen whole blood, as isolated PBMCs, or as DNA extracted from either sample type. The immunoSEQ Assay, a bias-controlled multiplex PCR, was used to amplify TCRbeta CDR3 regions from genomic DNA. The authors processed their data as follows. Nucleated cell counts per sample were estimated from amplification of reference gene primers within the assay. To quantify the absolute abundance of each unique TCRbeta CDR3 rearrangement, sequence reads were collapsed and filtered. For each sample, productive Simpson clonality was calculated by taking the square root of Simpson's diversity index across productive rearrangements. TCRdb holds this immuneACCESS table with in-frame rearrangements only. Some clones are missing; in checked studies, unresolved V genes explain under half, and the rest has no known cause. That table supplies the V and J calls and clone size; D and trimming were determined from the DNA. Counted in this sample were approximately 200,000 clones; about 90% of them appeared once. The biggest ten clones account for approximately 2.6% of the sample.

The data were obtained in a study of blood T cell repertoires in COVID-19 (dated by TCRdb to the early 2020s). Background on the whole study: Samples from collaborators originated in the United States, Italy and Spain and spanned both the acute and convalescent phases of COVID-19. The material from the prospective study consisted of cDNA or gDNA derived from T cells, B-cell-depleted T cells, or PBMCs. Subjects who had been exposed to COVID-19, were actively infected with it, or had recovered from it provided the deeply sampled blood TCRbeta repertoires that made up the dataset. A freely available public database, intended as a resource for researchers studying the immune response to SARS-CoV-2, is where the repertoires were released. Samples came from the ongoing ImmuneRACE study (first 160 participants) plus 1,254 subjects from 6 global collaborators. The sample metadata nearly always contained a de-identified subject ID, COVID-19 status, age in years and sex. Where available, HLA class I and class II types were obtained from metadata supplied by the sample provider rather than from assay-based typing.

The full study reports these points: The quantity of clinical and demographic metadata differed by source and by participant and was supplied without curation.

The CDR3 holds 15 amino acids from the cysteine to the phenylalanine. Only the CDR3 DNA stays, 45 bases, in frame from base 1. Germline trimming: 1 base from V, 2 bases from J; junction bases outside gene matches: 6. The germline V gene (reference sequence) supplies CDR1 SGHNT and CDR2 YYREEE. This TCR was sampled from a man in his thirties or forties with COVID-19, enrolled during active disease. The rearranged segments are TRBV5-4 and TRBJ2-7; 7 bases in the middle match TRBD2. Specimen: peripheral blood. The CDR3 region: CASSLPGLAAYEQYF. The DNA sequence is as follows: TGTGCCAGCAGCTTGCCAGGGCTAGCGGCCTACGAGCAGTACTTC.